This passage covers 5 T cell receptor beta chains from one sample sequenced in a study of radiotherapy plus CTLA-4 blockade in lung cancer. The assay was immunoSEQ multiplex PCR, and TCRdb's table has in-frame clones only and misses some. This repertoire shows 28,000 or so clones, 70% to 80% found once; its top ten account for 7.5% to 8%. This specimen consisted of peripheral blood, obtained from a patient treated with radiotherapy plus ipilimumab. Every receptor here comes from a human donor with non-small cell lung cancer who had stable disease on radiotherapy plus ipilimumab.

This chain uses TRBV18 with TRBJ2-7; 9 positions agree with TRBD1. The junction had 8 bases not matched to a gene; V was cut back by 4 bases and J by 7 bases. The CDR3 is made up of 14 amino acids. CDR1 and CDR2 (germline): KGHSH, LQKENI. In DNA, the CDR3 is TGTGCCAGCTCACTAGCACAGGGGGCTTGGGAGCAGTACGTC. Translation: CASSLAQGAWEQYV.

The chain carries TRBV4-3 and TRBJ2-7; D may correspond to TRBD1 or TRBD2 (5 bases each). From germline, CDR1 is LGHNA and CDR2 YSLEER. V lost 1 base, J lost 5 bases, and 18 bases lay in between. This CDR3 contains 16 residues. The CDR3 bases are TGCGCCAGCAGCCAAGCGGGACGGATCCAAGGGGACGAGCAGTACTTC. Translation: CASSQAGRIQGDEQYF.

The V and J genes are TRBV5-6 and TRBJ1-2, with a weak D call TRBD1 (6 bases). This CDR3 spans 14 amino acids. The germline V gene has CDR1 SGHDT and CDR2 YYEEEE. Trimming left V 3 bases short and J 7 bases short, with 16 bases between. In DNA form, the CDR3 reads TGTGCCAGCAGCTCAATCGACAGGTTTGGTGGCTACACCTTC. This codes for CASSSIDRFGGYTF.

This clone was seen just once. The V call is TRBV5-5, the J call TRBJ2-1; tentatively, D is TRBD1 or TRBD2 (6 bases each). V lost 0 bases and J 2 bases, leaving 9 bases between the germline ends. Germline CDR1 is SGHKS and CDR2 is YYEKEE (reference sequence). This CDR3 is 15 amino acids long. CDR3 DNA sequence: TGTGCCAGCAGCTTGGGAGGGGGGCCCTACAATGAGCAGTTCTTC. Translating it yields CASSLGGGPYNEQFF.

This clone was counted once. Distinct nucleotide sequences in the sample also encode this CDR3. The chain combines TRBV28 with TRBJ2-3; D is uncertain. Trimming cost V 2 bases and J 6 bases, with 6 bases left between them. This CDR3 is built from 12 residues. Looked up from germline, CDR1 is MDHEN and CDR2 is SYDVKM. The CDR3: CASSLTADTQYF. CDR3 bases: TGTGCCAGCAGTTTAACGGCGGATACGCAGTATTTT. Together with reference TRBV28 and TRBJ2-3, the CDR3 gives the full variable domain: DVKVTQSSRYLVKRTGEKVFLECVQDMDHENMFWYRQDPGLGLRLIYFSYDVKMKEKGDIPEGYSVSREKKERFSLILESASTNQTSMYLCASSLTADTQYFGPGTRLTVL.